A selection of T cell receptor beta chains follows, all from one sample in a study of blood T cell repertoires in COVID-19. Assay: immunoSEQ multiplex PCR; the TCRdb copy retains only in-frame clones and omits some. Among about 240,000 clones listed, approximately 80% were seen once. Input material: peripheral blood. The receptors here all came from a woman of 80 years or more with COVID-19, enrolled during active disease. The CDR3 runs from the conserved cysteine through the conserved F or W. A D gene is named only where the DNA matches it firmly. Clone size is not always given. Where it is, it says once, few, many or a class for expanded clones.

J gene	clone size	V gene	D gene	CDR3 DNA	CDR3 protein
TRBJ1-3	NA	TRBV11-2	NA	TGTGCCAGCAGCTTGCAGGGGACCCCTGGAAACACCATATATTTT	CASSLQGTPGNTIYF
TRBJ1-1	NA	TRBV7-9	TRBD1	TGTGCCATCCCGCCCTACCGGACAGGAGACCCCTCTGTTTCTGAAGCTTTCTTT	CAIPPYRTGDPSVSEAFF
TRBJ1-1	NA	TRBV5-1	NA	TGCGCCAGCAGCACAGGGCAACGGTTGGTCGGAGGTTTGAACACTGAAGCTTTCTTT	CASSTGQRLVGGLNTEAFF
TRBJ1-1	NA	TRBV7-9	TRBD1	TGTGCCAGCAGCTCTCCAGGACAGGGGTCTGAAGCTTTCTTT	CASSSPGQGSEAFF
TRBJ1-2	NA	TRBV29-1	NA	TGCAGCACCTCGCGGAATGTAGATGGCTACACCTTC	CSTSRNVDGYTF
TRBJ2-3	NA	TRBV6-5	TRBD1	TGTGCCAGCAGAGACTCGAACAGGGGGCGAGATACGCAGTATTTT	CASRDSNRGRDTQYF
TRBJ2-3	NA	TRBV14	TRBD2	TGTGCCAGCAGCCAAGAACTTAGGCTAGCGGCGCCGTATACGCAGTATTTT	CASSQELRLAAPYTQYF
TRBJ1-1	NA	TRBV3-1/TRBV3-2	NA	TGTGCCAGCAGGGCCCACACTGAAGCTTTCTTT	CASRAHTEAFF
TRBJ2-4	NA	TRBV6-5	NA	TGTGCCTCAGGCCTCGTAGCCAAAAACATTCAGTACTTC	CASGLVAKNIQYF
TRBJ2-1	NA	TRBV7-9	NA	TGTGCCAGCAGTACATACCGGGTCAGCTCCTACAATGAGCAGTTCTTC	CASSTYRVSSYNEQFF
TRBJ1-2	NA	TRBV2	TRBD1	TGTGCCAGCAAAGGACAGGGAAGTGGCTACACCTTC	CASKGQGSGYTF
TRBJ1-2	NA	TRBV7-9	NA	TGTGCCAGCATCCCAGCCACGACGGGTGGCTACACCTTC	CASIPATTGGYTF
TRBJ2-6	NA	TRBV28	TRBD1	TGTGCCAGCAGTCGCCCCCGTCAGGGGGCTGGGGCCAACGTCCTGACTTTC	CASSRPRQGAGANVLTF
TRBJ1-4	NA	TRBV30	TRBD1	TGTGCCTGGAGTGTACTCTCGACAGGGGGCTTTGAAAAACTGTTTTTT	CAWSVLSTGGFEKLFF
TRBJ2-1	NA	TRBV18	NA	TGTGCCAGCTCACCGCTAGCGATTGAGGGAAATGAGCAGTTCTTC	CASSPLAIEGNEQFF
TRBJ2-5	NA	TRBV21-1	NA	TGTGCCAGCAGCAAAGCGCGTCGAGGAGAGACCCAGTACTTC	CASSKARRGETQYF
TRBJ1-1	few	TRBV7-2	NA	TGTGCCAGCAGCTTCATACTTTACACTGAAGCTTTCTTT	CASSFILYTEAFF
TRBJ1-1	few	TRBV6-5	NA	TGTGCCAGCGGAAGGGGCACTGAAGCTTTCTTT	CASGRGTEAFF
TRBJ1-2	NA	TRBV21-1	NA	TGTGCCAGCAGCAAAACCCGTGCCAGGGAAGTCACCTTC	CASSKTRAREVTF
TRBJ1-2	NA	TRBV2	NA	TGTGCCAGCACCGTTCTTCAGGGGCGAAGTGGCTACACCTTC	CASTVLQGRSGYTF
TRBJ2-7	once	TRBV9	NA	TGTGCCAGCAGCCCGGACAGTAGAGAGCAGTACTTC	CASSPDSREQYF
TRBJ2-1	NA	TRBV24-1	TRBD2	TGTGCCACCAGTGCCCGGGGGGATAGGGAGCAGTTCTTC	CATSARGDREQFF
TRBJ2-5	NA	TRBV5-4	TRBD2	TGTGCCAGCAGCGATCTAGCGGGGGGAGGTGGGACCCAGTACTTC	CASSDLAGGGGTQYF
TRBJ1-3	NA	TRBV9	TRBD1	TGTGCCAGCAGCGTAGTGGCAGGGGGCTCTGGAAACACCATATATTTT	CASSVVAGGSGNTIYF
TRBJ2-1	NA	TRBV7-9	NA	TGTGCCAGCAGCTTAACTCGGGTTACTGAGCAGTTCTTC	CASSLTRVTEQFF
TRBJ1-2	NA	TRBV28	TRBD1	TGTGCCAGCAGCCTTCCCCGAACATGGACACGACAGGGGGTTTGGTATGGCTACACCTTC	CASSLPRTWTRQGVWYGYTF
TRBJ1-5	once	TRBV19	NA	TGTGCCAGTAGGACGGGGGGTCGTGACAATCAGCCCCAGCATTTT	CASRTGGRDNQPQHF
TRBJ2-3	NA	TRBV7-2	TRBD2	TGTGCCAGCAGCTCCGTAGCGGGGCTACCCACAGATACGCAGTATTTT	CASSSVAGLPTDTQYF
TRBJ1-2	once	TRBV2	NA	TGTGCCAGCAGTTTACAAGGGGTGGGTAACTATGGCTACACCTTC	CASSLQGVGNYGYTF
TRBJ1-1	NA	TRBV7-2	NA	TGTGCCAGCAGCTTAGCGAAACAGGGTGTTAAGGGGTTGAACACTGAAGCTTTCTTT	CASSLAKQGVKGLNTEAFF
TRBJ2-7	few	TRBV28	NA	TGTGCCAGCAGCTCAAGTTCCCCCGGCGGCTACGAGCAGTACTTC	CASSSSSPGGYEQYF
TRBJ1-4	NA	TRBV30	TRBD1	TGTGCCTGGAGTATTCGGACAGGGTCCAATGAAAAACTGTTTTTT	CAWSIRTGSNEKLFF
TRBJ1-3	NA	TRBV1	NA	TGCACCAGCAGCCAAGGGGGGAGGGGTAGGTGGAACACCATATATTTT	CTSSQGGRGRWNTIYF
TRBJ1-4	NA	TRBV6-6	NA	TGTGCCAGCAGTTACACACAGAGTAATGAAAAACTGTTTTTT	CASSYTQSNEKLFF
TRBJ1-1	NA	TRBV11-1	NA	TGTGCCAGCAGCCCCCCTAGCGTACCGGGGACTGAAGCTTTCTTT	CASSPPSVPGTEAFF
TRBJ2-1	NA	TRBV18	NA	TGTGCCAGCTCACCACCTGGGCGAAATGAGCAGTTCTTC	CASSPPGRNEQFF
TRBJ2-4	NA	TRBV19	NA	TGTGCCAGTAACCCAGGGGCTTCAAACATTCAGTACTTC	CASNPGASNIQYF
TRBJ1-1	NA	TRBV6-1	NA	TGTGCCAGCAGTGAAGGATTAGGGGAAACTGAAGCTTTCTTT	CASSEGLGETEAFF
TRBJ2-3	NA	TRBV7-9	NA	TGTGCCAGTAGCAGGGGGGAGGCGGCAGATACGCAGTATTTT	CASSRGEAADTQYF